One and the same sample provided the 4 T cell receptor beta chains below, sequenced in a study of blood T cell repertoires in COVID-19. TCRdb's copy holds only in-frame clones and misses some; the assay was immunoSEQ multiplex PCR. Among over 150,000 clones listed, around nine tenths were seen once. The material sequenced was peripheral blood. These receptors were obtained from a woman over 75 with COVID-19, enrolled during active disease.

This sequence joins TRBV25-1 and TRBJ1-1; a weak D match, TRBD1 (5 bases). Germline V gene lookup returns CDR1 MGHDK and CDR2 SYGVNS. Trimming left V 6 bases short and J 2 bases short, with 13 bases between. The length of the CDR3 is 14 residues. As DNA, the CDR3 is TGTGCCAGCAGCGACCGACAGCTTAACACTGAAGCTTTCTTT. Translating gives CASSDRQLNTEAFF. Variable domain in full (rest from reference TRBV25-1 and TRBJ1-1): EADIYQTPRYLVIGTGKKITLECSQTMGHDKMYWYQQDPGMELHLIHYSYGVNSTEKGDLSSESTVSRIRTEHFPLTLESARPSHTSQYLCASSDRQLNTEAFFGQGTRLTVV.

As concerns this clone: One end of the junction is discordant with germline, which a read error may explain. CDR3 residues: CASSSGVETDTQYF. CDR3 in DNA: TGTGCTAGCAGCTCAGGGGTTGAGACAGATACGCAGTATTTT. V gene TRBV7-7 combines with J gene TRBJ2-3; TRBD1 is a possible D gene (6 bases). This CDR3 comprises 14 residues. Per germline, CDR1 SSHAT and CDR2 FNYEAQ (reference sequence).

The chain joins TRBV7-9 to TRBJ1-2, with a weak D call TRBD1 (5 bases). There are 14 residues in the CDR3. The ends were cut back, 5 bases at V and 4 bases at J, with 14 bases in the middle. Germline V lookup: CDR1 SEHNR, CDR2 FQNEAQ (reference sequence). The DNA of the CDR3 is TGTGCCAGCAGCCCGGGGGGGGGACTCTATGGCTACACCTTC. It codes for CASSPGGGLYGYTF.

The chain couples TRBV14 to TRBJ2-5; 8 nucleotides line up with TRBD2. J gave up 2 bases and V 0 bases, and 11 bases lay outside the gene matches. The CDR3 spans 18 residues. Germline values: CDR1 SGHDN, CDR2 FVKESK. This CDR3 reads CASSQDVGLAREQETQYF. The DNA for the CDR3 is TGTGCCAGCAGCCAAGATGTCGGACTAGCTAGGGAACAAGAGACCCAGTACTTC.